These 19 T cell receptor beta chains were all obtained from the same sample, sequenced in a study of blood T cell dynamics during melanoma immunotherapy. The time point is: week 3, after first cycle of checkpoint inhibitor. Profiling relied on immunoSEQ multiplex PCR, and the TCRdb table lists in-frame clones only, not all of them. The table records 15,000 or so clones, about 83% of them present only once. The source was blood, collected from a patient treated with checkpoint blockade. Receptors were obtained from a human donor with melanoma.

The CDR3 is CASSPRRGQPPNTGELFF. As DNA, the CDR3 is TGTGCCAGCAGCCCTCGGAGGGGACAGCCGCCGAACACCGGGGAGCTGTTTTTT. V is TRBV9 and J is TRBJ2-2; D is possibly TRBD1 (7 bases). Germline-derived CDR1 and CDR2 are SGDLS and YYNGEE. The CDR3 length is 18 residues. The ends were cut back, 4 bases at V and 0 bases at J, with 19 bases in the middle.

In DNA form, the CDR3 reads TGTGCCAGTAGTATACAGCGGGGTCTGTCCGGGGAGCTGTTTTTT. Translation: CASSIQRGLSGELFF. The chain is built from TRBV19 and TRBJ2-2, with TRBD2 identical over 7 bases. CDR3 length: 15 amino acids. CDR1 is LNHDA and CDR2 is SQIVND in the germline V gene (reference sequence). The junction had 6 bases not matched to a gene; V was cut back by 2 bases and J by 6 bases. The whole variable domain, remainder taken from reference TRBV19 and TRBJ2-2, is DGGITQSPKYLFRKEGQNVTLSCEQNLNHDAMYWYRQDPGQGLRLIYYSQIVNDFQKGDIAEGYSVSREKKESFPLTVTSAQKNPTAFYLCASSIQRGLSGELFFGEGSRLTVL.

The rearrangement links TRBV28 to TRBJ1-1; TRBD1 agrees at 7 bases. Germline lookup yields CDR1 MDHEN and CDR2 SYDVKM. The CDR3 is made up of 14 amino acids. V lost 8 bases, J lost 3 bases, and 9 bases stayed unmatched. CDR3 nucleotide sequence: TGTGCCAGCTACCCAGGGGGTTTGCACACTGAAGCTTTCTTT. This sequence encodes CASYPGGLHTEAFF.

The CDR3: CASTLRGYEQYF. The CDR3, as DNA: TGTGCCAGCACTTTGAGGGGGTACGAGCAGTACTTC. The chain recombines TRBV28 with TRBJ2-7; D perhaps matches TRBD1 (6 bases). V shed 7 bases and J shed 4 bases, with 11 bases lying between them. The length of the CDR3 is 12 residues. Germline CDR1 is MDHEN and CDR2 is SYDVKM.

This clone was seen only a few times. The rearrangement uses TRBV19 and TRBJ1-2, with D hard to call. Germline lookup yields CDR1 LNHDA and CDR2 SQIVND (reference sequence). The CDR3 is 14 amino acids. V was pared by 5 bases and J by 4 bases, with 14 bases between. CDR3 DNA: TGTGCCAGTAGTCCTATGGACGTGCCCTATGGCTACACCTTC. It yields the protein CASSPMDVPYGYTF.

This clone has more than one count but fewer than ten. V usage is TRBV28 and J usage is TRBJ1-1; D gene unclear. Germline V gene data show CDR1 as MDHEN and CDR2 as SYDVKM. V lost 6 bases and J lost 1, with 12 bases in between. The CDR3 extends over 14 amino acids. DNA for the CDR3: TGTGCCAGCAGATTACAAACGACGAACACTGAAGCTTTCTTT. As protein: CASRLQTTNTEAFF. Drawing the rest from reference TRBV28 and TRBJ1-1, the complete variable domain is DVKVTQSSRYLVKRTGEKVFLECVQDMDHENMFWYRQDPGLGLRLIYFSYDVKMKEKGDIPEGYSVSREKKERFSLILESASTNQTSMYLCASRLQTTNTEAFFGQGTRLTVV.

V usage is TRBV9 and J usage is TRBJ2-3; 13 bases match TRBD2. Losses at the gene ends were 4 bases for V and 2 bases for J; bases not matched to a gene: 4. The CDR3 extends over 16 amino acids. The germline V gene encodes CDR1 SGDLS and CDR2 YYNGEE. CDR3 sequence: CASSLGTSGITDTQYF. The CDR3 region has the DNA TGTGCCAGCAGCCTAGGGACTAGCGGGATCACAGATACGCAGTATTTT.

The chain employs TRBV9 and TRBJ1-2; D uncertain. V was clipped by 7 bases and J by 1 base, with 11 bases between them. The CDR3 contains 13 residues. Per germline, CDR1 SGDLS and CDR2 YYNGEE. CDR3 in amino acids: CASSSLNNYGYTF. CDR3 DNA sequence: TGTGCCAGCTCGTCCCTAAATAACTATGGCTACACCTTC. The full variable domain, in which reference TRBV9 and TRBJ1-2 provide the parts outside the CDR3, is DSGVTQTPKHLITATGQRVTLRCSPRSGDLSVYWYQQSLDQGLQFLIQYYNGEERAKGNILERFSAQQFPDLHSELNLSSLELGDSALYFCASSSLNNYGYTFGSGTRLTVV.

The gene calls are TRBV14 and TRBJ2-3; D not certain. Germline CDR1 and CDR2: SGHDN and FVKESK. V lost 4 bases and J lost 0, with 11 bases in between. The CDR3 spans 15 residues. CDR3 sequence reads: CASSLLSGSTDTQYF. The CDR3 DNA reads TGTGCCAGCAGCCTCTTGTCGGGTAGCACAGATACGCAGTATTTT.

CDR3 sequence reads: CASSLTDGSYEQYF. Here the CDR3 DNA reads TGTGCCAGCAGCTTAACGGACGGATCCTACGAGCAGTACTTC. The V gene is TRBV7-9, the J gene TRBJ2-7; D call uncertain. Trimming took off 2 bases at V and 1 base at J, with 9 bases between the two ends. In germline, CDR1 is SEHNR, CDR2 FQNEAQ (reference sequence). This CDR3 contains 14 residues.

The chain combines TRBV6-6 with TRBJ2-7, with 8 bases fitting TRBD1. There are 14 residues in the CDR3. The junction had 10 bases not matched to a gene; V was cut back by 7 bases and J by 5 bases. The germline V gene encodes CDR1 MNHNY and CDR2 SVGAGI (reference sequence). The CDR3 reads CASTTGQGVDEQYF. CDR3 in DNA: TGTGCCAGCACCACAGGACAGGGCGTCGACGAGCAGTACTTC.

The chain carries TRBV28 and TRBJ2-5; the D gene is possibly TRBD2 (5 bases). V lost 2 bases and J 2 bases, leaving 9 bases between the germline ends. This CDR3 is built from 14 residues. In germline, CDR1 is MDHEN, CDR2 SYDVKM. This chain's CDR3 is CASSLLAAQETQYF. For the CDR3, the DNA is TGTGCCAGCAGTTTACTAGCAGCACAAGAGACCCAGTACTTC.

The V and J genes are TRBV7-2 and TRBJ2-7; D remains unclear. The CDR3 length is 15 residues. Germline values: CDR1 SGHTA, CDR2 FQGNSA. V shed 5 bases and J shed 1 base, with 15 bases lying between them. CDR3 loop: CASSPRPASSYEQYF. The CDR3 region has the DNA TGTGCCAGCAGCCCTCGCCCGGCGAGTTCCTACGAGCAGTACTTC.

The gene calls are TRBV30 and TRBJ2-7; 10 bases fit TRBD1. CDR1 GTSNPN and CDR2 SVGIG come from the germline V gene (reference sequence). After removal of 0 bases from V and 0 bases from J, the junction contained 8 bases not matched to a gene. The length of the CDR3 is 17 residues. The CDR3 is CAWSVPLRTGGSYEQYF. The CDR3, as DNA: TGTGCCTGGAGTGTACCCCTTCGGACAGGGGGCTCCTACGAGCAGTACTTC.

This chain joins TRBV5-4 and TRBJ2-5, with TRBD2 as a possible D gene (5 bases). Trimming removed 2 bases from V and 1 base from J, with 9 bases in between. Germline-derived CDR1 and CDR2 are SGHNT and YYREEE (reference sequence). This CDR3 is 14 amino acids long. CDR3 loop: CASSFPGTQETQYF. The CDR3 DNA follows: TGTGCCAGCAGCTTTCCGGGAACCCAAGAGACCCAGTACTTC.

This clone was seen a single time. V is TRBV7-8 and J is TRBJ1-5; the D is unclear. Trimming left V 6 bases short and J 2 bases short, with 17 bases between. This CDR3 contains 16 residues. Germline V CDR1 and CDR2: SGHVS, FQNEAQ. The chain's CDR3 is CASSLIARAGNQPQHF. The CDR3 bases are TGTGCCAGCAGTCTTATAGCTAGGGCAGGCAATCAGCCCCAGCATTTT.

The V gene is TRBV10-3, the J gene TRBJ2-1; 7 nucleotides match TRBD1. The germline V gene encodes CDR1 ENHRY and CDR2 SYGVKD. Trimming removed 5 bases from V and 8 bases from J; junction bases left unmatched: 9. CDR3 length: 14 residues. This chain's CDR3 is CAISRDSAADEQFF. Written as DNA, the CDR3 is TGTGCCATCAGTAGGGACAGTGCCGCCGATGAGCAGTTCTTC.

CDR3 nucleotide sequence: TGTGCCAGCAGTAGGCGGAGTCTCTATGGCTACACCTTC. This codes for CASSRRSLYGYTF. The chain links TRBV6-6 to TRBJ1-2; D remains unclear. The CDR3 covers 13 residues. Germline loops: CDR1 MNHNY, CDR2 SVGAGI (reference sequence). V lost 5 bases to trimming and J lost 4 bases, with 11 bases between them.

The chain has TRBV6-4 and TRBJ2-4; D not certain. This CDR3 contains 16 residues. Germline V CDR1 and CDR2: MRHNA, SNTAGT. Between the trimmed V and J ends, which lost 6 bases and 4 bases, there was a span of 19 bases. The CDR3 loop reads CASSGCGGYLKNIQYF. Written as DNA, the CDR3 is TGTGCCAGCAGCGGGTGTGGCGGATACCTGAAAAACATTCAGTACTTC.